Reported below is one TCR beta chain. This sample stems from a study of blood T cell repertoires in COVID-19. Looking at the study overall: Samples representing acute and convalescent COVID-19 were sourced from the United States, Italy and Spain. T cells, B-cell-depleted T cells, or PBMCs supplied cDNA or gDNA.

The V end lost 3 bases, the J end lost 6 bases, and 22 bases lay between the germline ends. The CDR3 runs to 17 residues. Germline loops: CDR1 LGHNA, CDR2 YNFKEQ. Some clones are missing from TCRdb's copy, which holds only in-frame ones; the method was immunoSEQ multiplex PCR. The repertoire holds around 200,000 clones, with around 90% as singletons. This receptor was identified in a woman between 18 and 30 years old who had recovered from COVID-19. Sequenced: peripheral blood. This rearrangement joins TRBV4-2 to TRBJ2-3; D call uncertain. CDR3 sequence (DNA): TGTGCCAGCAGCCACGACCAGGCGTTCCCCTTGTATGATACGCAGTATTTT. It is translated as CASSHDQAFPLYDTQYF.